The entry that follows covers one T cell receptor beta chain sequence. Germline and junction disagree at one end, which may indicate a read error. The CDR3 is 13 residues long. Germline V lookup: CDR1 LGHNA, CDR2 YNFKEQ. These data come from a study of technical replicates of blood from a few donors. Here immunoSEQ multiplex PCR was the method, and the copy in TCRdb shows in-frame clones only, minus some. The table lists about 88,000 clones, approximately 94% of them singletons. This clonotype was sampled from a human donor in good health. The sample was T cells isolated from PBMCs. The rearrangement links TRBV4-2 to TRBJ2-7; TRBD2 might be the D (5 bases). The DNA for the CDR3 is TGTGCCAGCAGCCAAGATACGGGGTACGGGCAGTACTTC. It translates to CASSQDTGYGQYF.